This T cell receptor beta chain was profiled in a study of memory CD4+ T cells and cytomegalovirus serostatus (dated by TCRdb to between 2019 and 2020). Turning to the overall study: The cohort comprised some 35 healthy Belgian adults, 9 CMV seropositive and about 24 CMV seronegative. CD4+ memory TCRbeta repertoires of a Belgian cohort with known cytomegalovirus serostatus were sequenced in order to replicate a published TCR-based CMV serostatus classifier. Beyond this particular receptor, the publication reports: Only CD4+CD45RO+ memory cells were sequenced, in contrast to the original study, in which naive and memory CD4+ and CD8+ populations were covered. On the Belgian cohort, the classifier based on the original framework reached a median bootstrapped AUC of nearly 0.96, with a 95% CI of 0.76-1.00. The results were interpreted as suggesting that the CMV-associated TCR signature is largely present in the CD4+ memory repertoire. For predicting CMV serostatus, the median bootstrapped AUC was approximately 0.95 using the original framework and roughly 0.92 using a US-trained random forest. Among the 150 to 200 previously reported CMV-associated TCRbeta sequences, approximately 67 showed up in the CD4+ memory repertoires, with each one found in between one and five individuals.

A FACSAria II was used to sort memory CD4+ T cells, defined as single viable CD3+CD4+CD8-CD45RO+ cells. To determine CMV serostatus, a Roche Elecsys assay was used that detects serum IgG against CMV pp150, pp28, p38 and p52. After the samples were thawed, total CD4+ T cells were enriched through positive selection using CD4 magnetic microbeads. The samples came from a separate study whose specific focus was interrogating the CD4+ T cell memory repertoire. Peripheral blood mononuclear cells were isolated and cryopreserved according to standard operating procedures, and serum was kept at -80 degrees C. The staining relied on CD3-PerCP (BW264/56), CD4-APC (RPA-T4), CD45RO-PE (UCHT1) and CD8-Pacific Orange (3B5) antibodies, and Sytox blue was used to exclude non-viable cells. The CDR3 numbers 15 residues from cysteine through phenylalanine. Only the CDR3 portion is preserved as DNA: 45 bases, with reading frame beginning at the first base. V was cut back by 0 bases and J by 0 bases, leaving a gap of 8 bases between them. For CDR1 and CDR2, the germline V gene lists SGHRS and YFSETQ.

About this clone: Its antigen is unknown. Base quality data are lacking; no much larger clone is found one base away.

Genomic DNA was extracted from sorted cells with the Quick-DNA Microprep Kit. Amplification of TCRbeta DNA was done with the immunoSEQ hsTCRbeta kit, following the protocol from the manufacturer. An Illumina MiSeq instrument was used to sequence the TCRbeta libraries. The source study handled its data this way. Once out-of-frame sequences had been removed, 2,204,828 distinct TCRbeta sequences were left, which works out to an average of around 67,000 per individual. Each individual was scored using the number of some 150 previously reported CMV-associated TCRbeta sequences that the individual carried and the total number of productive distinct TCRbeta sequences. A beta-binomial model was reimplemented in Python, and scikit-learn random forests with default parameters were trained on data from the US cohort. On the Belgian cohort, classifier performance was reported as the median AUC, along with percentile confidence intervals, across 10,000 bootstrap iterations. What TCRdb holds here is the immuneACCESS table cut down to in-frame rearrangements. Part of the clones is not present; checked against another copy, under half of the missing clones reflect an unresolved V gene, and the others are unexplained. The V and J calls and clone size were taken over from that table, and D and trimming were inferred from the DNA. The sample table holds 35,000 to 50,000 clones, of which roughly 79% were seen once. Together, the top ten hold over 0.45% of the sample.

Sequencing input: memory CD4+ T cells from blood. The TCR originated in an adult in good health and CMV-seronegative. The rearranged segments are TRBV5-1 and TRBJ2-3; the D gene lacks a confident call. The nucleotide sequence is TGCGCCAGCAGCTTGGGACAAATTAGCACAGATACGCAGTATTTT. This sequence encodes CASSLGQISTDTQYF.